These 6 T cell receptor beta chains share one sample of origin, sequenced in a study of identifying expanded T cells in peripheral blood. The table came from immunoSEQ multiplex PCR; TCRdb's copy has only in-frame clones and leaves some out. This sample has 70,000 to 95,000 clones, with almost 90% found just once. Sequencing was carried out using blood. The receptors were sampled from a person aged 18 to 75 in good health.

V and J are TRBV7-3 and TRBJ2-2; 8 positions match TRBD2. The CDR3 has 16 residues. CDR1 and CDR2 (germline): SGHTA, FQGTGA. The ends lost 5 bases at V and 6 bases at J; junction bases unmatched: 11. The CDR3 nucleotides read TGTGCCAGCAGCCTCTACCCGGGACTAGGGGCCGGGGAGCTGTTTTTT. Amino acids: CASSLYPGLGAGELFF.

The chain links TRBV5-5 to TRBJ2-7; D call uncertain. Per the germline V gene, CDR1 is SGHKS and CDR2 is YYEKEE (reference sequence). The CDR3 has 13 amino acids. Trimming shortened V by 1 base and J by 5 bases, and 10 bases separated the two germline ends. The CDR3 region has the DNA TGTGCCAGCAGCTTGATGGCAGTCGACGAGCAGTACTTC. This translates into CASSLMAVDEQYF.

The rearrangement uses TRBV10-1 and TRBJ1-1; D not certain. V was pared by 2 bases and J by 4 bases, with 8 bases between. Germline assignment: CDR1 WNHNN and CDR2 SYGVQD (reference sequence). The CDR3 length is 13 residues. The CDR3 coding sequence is TGCGCCAGCAGTGAGGGTTTTGGCACTGAAGCTTTCTTT. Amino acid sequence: CASSEGFGTEAFF.

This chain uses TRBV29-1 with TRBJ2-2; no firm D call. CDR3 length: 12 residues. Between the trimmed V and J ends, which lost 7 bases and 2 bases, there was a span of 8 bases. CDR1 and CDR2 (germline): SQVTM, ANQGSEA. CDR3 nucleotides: TGCAGCGCCAAGCCTAACACCGGGGAGCTGTTTTTT. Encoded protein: CSAKPNTGELFF.

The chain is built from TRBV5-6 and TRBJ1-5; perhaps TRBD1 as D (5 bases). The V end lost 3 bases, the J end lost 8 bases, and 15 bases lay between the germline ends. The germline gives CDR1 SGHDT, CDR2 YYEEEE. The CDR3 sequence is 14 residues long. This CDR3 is CASSSTGRDEPQHF. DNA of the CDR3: TGTGCCAGCAGCTCCACGGGGCGGGATGAGCCCCAGCATTTT.

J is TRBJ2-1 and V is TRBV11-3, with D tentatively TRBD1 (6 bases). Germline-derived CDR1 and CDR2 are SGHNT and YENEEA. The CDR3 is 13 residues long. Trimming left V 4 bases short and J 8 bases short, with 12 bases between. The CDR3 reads CASSSVGGYEQFF. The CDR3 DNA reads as TGTGCCAGCAGCTCCGTAGGGGGTTATGAGCAGTTCTTC.